This T cell receptor (beta chain) was sequenced in a study of T cell repertoires in cytomegalovirus infection. Study background: The authors used CMV epitopes that were HLA-C-restricted (recently identified) and HLA-B-restricted (well studied). An indication of both CMV infection and matching HLA type came from public TCR beta signatures.

As for this clonotype: Its specificity is not known.

TCRdb reanalysed the reads using MiXCR and keeps one entry per CDR3 protein. The data show more than 250,000 distinct CDR3 sequences, about 25% seen once. Study results and limitations: Ex vivo responses were dominated by HLA-C-restricted CMV-specific TCR beta clonotypes.

CDR3 length: 17 residues. CDR1 is SGHVT and CDR2 is SQSDAQ in the germline V gene. The V end lost 4 bases, the J end lost 4 bases, and 20 bases lay between the germline ends. The genes are TRBV7-4 and TRBJ1-5; maybe TRBD1 (5 bases). The input for sequencing was cultured PBMCs, taken from culture after CMV antigen stimulation. The receptor was isolated from a human donor in good health (CMV status not recorded). Some clones in this sample may be carry-over from other donors' samples. CDR3 sequence: CASSSGRSREVNQPQHF. The CDR3 region has the DNA TGTGCCAGCAGCTCGGGAAGGAGCAGGGAGGTAAATCAGCCCCAGCATTTT.